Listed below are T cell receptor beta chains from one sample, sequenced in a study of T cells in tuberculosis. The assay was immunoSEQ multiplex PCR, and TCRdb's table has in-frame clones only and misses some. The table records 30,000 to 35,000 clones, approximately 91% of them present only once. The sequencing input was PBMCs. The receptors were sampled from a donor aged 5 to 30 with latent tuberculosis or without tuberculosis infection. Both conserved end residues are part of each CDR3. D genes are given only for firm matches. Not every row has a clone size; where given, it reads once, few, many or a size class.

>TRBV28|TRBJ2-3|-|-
CASSLLQRKADTQYF
TGTGCCAGCAGTTTATTACAGAGAAAGGCAGATACGCAGTATTTT
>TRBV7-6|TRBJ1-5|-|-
CASSYDSSGQPQHF
TGTGCCAGCAGCTACGACAGCTCAGGCCAGCCCCAGCATTTT
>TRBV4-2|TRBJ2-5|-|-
CASSPTSYSSETQYF
TGTGCCAGCAGCCCAACTAGCTATTCCTCGGAGACCCAGTACTTC
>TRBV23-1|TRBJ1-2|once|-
CASSQSRPRGDYGYTF
TGCGCCAGCAGTCAATCGCGCCCCCGGGGAGACTATGGCTACACCTTC
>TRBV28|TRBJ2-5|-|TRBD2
CASSHLLGLEIETQYF
TGTGCCAGCAGTCACCTTTTGGGACTAGAGATAGAGACCCAGTACTTC
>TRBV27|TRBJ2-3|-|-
CASSLGSLIHTQYF
TGTGCCAGCAGTTTGGGCTCCTTAATCCATACGCAGTATTTT
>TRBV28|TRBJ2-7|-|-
CASSSFGGSYEQYF
TGTGCCAGCAGCTCCTTTGGGGGGTCCTACGAGCAGTACTTC
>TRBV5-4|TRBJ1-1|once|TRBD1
CASSPSGGLTEAFF
TGTGCCAGCAGCCCCTCAGGGGGCCTCACTGAAGCTTTCTTT
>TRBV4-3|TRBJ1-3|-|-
CASSQVGPGNTIYF
TGCGCCAGCAGCCAAGTGGGGCCTGGAAACACCATATATTTT
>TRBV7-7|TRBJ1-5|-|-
CASSPREGRASNQPQHF
TGTGCCAGCAGCCCCAGGGAGGGGAGGGCTAGCAATCAGCCCCAGCATTTT
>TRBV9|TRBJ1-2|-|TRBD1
CASSVAYDRDYGYTF
TGTGCCAGCAGCGTAGCTTATGACAGGGACTATGGCTACACCTTC
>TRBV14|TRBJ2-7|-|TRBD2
CASSQAPSGKGVQYF
TGTGCCAGCAGCCAGGCCCCTAGCGGGAAAGGGGTGCAGTACTTC
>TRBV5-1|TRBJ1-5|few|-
CASSLRPGDQPQHF
TGCGCCAGCAGCTTGCGCCCAGGGGATCAGCCCCAGCATTTT
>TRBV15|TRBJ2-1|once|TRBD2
CATSTKGLAGDNEQFF
TGTGCCACCAGCACCAAAGGACTAGCGGGGGACAATGAGCAGTTCTTC
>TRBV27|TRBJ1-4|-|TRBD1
CASSSGTVNEKLFF
TGTGCCAGCAGTTCCGGGACAGTGAATGAAAAACTGTTTTTT
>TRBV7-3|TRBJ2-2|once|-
CASSGGSTNTGELFF
TGTGCCAGCAGTGGGGGGAGTACCAACACCGGGGAGCTGTTTTTT
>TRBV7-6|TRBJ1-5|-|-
CASSLARVGQPQHF
TGTGCCAGCAGCTTAGCCAGGGTGGGCCAGCCCCAGCATTTT
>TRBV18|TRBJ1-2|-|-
CASSPGAAGLNYGYTF
TGTGCCAGCTCACCTGGGGCGGCAGGGTTAAACTATGGCTACACCTTC
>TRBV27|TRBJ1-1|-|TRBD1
CASSAQLTGVGEAFF
TGTGCCAGCAGTGCGCAACTGACAGGGGTTGGTGAAGCTTTCTTT
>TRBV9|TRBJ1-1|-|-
CASSVGAGSYTEAFF
TGTGCCAGCAGCGTAGGGGCGGGCAGCTACACTGAAGCTTTCTTT
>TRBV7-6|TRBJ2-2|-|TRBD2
CASSSGLAANTGELFF
TGTGCCAGCAGCTCGGGACTAGCGGCTAACACCGGGGAGCTGTTTTTT
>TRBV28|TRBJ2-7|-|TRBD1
CASSSPGQGPGEQYF
TGTGCCAGCAGTTCCCCCGGACAGGGTCCGGGAGAGCAGTACTTC
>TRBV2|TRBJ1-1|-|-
CASSLFGGMNTEAFF
TGTGCCAGCAGTCTCTTCGGGGGAATGAACACTGAAGCTTTCTTT
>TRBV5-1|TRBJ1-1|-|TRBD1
CASSLAGGNTEAFF
TGCGCCAGCAGCTTGGCAGGGGGGAACACTGAAGCTTTCTTT
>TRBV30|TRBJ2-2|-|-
CASEWTGELFF
TGTGCCTCGGAGTGGACCGGGGAGCTGTTTTTT
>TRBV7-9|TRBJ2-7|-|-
CASSAGDRTVANEQYF
TGTGCCAGCAGCGCCGGCGACCGGACAGTTGCAAACGAGCAGTACTTC
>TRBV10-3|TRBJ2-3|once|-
CAISEARNTDTQYF
TGTGCCATCAGTGAGGCCAGAAACACAGATACGCAGTATTTT
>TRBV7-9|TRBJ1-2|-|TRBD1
CASSRWGQGGGGYTF
TGTGCCAGCAGCCGCTGGGGACAGGGGGGAGGTGGCTACACCTTC
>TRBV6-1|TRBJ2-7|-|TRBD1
CASSEGGQGRGQYF
TGTGCCAGCAGTGAAGGGGGACAGGGAAGGGGGCAGTACTTC
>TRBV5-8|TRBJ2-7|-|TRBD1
CAIGTGEIYEQYF
TGTGCCATCGGGACAGGGGAGATCTACGAGCAGTACTTC
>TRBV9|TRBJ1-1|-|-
CASSVVGVGAEAFF
TGTGCCAGCAGCGTAGTTGGGGTAGGGGCTGAAGCTTTCTTT
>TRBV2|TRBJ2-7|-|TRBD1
CASSDRSTGTGISYF
TGTGCCAGCAGCGATCGATCTACCGGGACAGGGATTTCGTACTTC
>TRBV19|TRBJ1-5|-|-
CASSAGFFQPQHF
TGTGCCAGTAGTGCGGGATTTTTTCAGCCCCAGCATTTT
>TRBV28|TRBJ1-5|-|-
CASSFPPRNQPQHF
TGTGCCAGCAGTTTCCCCCCTAGAAATCAGCCCCAGCATTTT
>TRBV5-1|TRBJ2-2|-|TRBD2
CASSLASSGGRTGELFF
TGCGCCAGCAGCTTGGCCTCTAGCGGAGGGAGGACCGGGGAGCTGTTTTTT
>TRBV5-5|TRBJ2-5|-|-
CASSLGAPQETQYF
TGTGCCAGCAGCTTGGGCGCACCCCAAGAGACCCAGTACTTC
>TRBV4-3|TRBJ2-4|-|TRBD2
CASSHGLAGGQVAKNIQYF
TGCGCCAGCAGCCATGGACTAGCGGGAGGGCAAGTTGCCAAAAACATTCAGTACTTC
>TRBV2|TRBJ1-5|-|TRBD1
CASSGQGTQPQHF
TGTGCCAGCAGTGGACAGGGGACTCAGCCCCAGCATTTT
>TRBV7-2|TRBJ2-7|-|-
CASSLDAGRPYEQYF
TGTGCCAGCAGCTTAGATGCTGGGCGCCCTTACGAGCAGTACTTC
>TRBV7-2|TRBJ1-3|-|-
CASSTQGGIGNTIYF
TGTGCCAGCAGCACCCAGGGAGGGATTGGAAACACCATATATTTT
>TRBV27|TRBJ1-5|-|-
CASRPPGGSNQPQHF
TGTGCCAGCAGACCACCCGGGGGTAGCAATCAGCCCCAGCATTTT
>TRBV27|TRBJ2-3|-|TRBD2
CASSLGAFREGQSDTQYF
TGTGCCAGCAGTTTAGGAGCATTCCGGGAGGGCCAATCAGATACGCAGTATTTT
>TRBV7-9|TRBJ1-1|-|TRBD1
CASSLAWDSYMNTEAFF
TGTGCCAGCAGCTTAGCGTGGGACAGCTACATGAACACTGAAGCTTTCTTT
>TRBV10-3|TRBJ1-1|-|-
CASEAGVRTEAFF
TGTGCCTCAGAAGCAGGGGTGCGCACTGAAGCTTTCTTT
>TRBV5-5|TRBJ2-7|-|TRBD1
CASSLHLRTGSSSYEQYF
TGTGCCAGCAGCTTGCACCTCCGGACAGGGTCCAGCTCCTACGAGCAGTACTTC
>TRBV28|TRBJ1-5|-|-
CASSSPLEEGNQPQHF
TGTGCCAGCAGTTCCCCCCTGGAGGAGGGCAATCAGCCCCAGCATTTT
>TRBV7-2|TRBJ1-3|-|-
CASSPDGRAGNTIYF
TGTGCCAGCAGCCCCGACGGCAGGGCTGGAAACACCATATATTTT
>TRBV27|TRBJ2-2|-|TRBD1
CASSLSGRDRVTGELFF
TGTGCCAGCAGTTTATCGGGGAGGGACAGGGTAACCGGGGAGCTGTTTTTT
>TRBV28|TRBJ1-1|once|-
CASSGRGTISEAFF
TGTGCCAGCAGTGGGAGAGGGACTATCTCTGAAGCTTTCTTT
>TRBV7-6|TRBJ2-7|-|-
CASSLGGTSDEQYF
TGTGCCAGCAGCTTAGGCGGAACGTCCGACGAGCAGTACTTC
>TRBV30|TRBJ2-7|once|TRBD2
CAWRKRGTYEQYF
TGTGCCTGGAGGAAGCGGGGAACCTACGAGCAGTACTTC
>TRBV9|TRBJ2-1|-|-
CASSVDGVGDNEQFF
TGTGCCAGCAGCGTAGACGGGGTGGGTGACAATGAGCAGTTCTTC
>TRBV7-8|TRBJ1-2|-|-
CASSRGGNGYTF
TGTGCCAGCAGCCGCGGCGGGAACGGCTACACCTTC
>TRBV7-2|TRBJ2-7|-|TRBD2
CASSSGLALYEQYF
TGTGCCAGCAGCTCCGGACTAGCTTTGTACGAGCAGTACTTC
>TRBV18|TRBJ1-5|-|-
CASSPTTHYSNQPQHF
TGTGCCAGCTCACCCACGACACATTATAGCAATCAGCCCCAGCATTTT
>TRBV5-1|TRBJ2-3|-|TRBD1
CASSYQGASTDTQYF
TGCGCCAGCAGTTATCAGGGGGCTAGCACAGATACGCAGTATTTT
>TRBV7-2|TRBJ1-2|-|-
CASSQGLAYTF
TGTGCCAGCAGCCAGGGCCTCGCCTACACCTTC
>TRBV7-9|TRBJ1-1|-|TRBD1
CASSLGQGKYTEAFF
TGTGCCAGCAGCCTAGGACAGGGAAAGTACACTGAAGCTTTCTTT